This T cell receptor beta chain was captured by sequencing in a study of T-cell reconstitution after alpha-beta-depleted transplantation in children. Regarding the study as a whole: From surviving recipient T cells and thymic progenitors came the high day-60 TCRbeta diversity observed in some patients. Newly generated T cells supplied most T-cell counts and diversity one year post-transplant. About two months after transplant, alpha-beta T cells reportedly came from several hundred expanded graft clones.

Unique molecular identifiers were used in preparing the TCRbeta library. Using its own MiXCR run on the PCR reads, TCRdb lists one record per CDR3 protein. The sample has about 500,000 distinct CDR3 sequences, more than 9.5% seen once. V shed 1 base and J shed 9 bases, with 16 bases lying between them. Germline-derived CDR1 and CDR2 are MGHRA and YSYEKL. The CDR3 consists of 14 residues. Regarding this clonotype: Its antigen is unidentified.

The clonotype was recovered from a female patient between 2 and 10 years old who had a stem cell transplant for aplastic anemia, so the T cells may come from the graft donor. Sample: PBMCs, mostly from graft donor cells, taken 180 days after TCRalphabeta/CD19-depleted stem cell transplant. V usage is TRBV4-1 and J usage is TRBJ2-7; D perhaps matches TRBD2 (5 bases). For the CDR3, the DNA is TGCGCCAGCAGCCAAGGGCTTCTAGCTCCTCGGCAGTACGTC. Its translation is CASSQGLLAPRQYV.